What follows are 15 T cell receptor beta chains derived from one specimen sequenced in a study of HIV-infected children after antiretroviral therapy interruption. The treatment denotes: PENTA 11 planned treatment interruption arm or continuous ART arm. RNA-based 3' RACE libraries used unique molecular identifiers. TCRdb redid the calling of the 3' RACE reads with MiXCR, one entry per CDR3 protein. The top ten hold 0.85% to 1.2% of the sample, which has about 83,000 distinct CDR3 sequences, approximately 6.9% seen once. The sample consisted of CD45RA+ CD4+ T cells from PBMCs, pooled from several time points, taken from a donor given antiretroviral therapy, either interrupted or continuous. Subset specified: naive CD4+ CD45RA+ CD45RO- T cells. The receptors come from a pool of human donors with HIV.

This clonotype was observed many times. The CDR3: CASSYSREQNTEAFF. For the CDR3, the DNA is TGTGCCAGCAGTTACTCTCGGGAACAGAACACTGAAGCTTTCTTT. The V gene is TRBV6-2 or TRBV6-3, the J gene TRBJ1-1; D gene unclear. Germline V lookup: CDR1 MNHEY, CDR2 SVGEGT. The CDR3 covers 15 residues. V lost 0 bases to trimming and J lost 1 base, with 9 bases between them.

In the case of this clonotype: This clone may be a read error of a much larger clone one base away. The chain is built from TRBV18 and TRBJ1-1; D unclear. The CDR3 has 14 residues. Trimming shortened V by 3 bases and J by 4 bases, and 12 bases separated the two germline ends. Germline V lookup: CDR1 KGHSH, CDR2 LQKENI. CDR3 loop: CASSPDIAATEAFF. The CDR3 nucleotides are TGTGCCAGCTCACCCGACATTGCCGCCACTGAAGCTTTCTTT. The full variable domain, rest sourced from reference TRBV18 and TRBJ1-1, is NAGVMQNPRHLVRRRGQEARLRCSPMKGHSHVYWYRQLPEEGLKFMVYLQKENIIDESGMPKERFSAEFPKEGPSILRIQQVVRGDSAAYFCASSPDIAATEAFFGQGTRLTVV.

CDR3 sequence reads: CASSSTGRYLETQYF. The CDR3 DNA reads as TGTGCCAGCAGTTCTACGGGGCGCTACTTGGAGACCCAGTACTTC. This sequence joins TRBV12-3 or TRBV12-4 and TRBJ2-5; D could derive from TRBD1 or TRBD2 (5 bases each). The V and J ends lost 4 bases and 5 bases respectively, with 17 bases between them. The CDR3 contains 15 residues.

This clonotype was detected only a few times. The rearrangement uses TRBV25-1 and TRBJ2-1; TRBD2 matches 8 bases. Germline lookup yields CDR1 MGHDK and CDR2 SYGVNS. The CDR3 is 14 amino acids. The V gene end was trimmed by 8 bases and the J gene end by 4 bases; junction bases not matched to a gene: 7. CDR3 DNA sequence: TGTGCCAGCTCCAGAGCGGGAGAATACAATGAGCAGTTCTTC. This translates into CASSRAGEYNEQFF. Using reference TRBV25-1 and TRBJ2-1 for the parts outside the CDR3, the full variable domain is EADIYQTPRYLVIGTGKKITLECSQTMGHDKMYWYQQDPGMELHLIHYSYGVNSTEKGDLSSESTVSRIRTEHFPLTLESARPSHTSQYLCASSRAGEYNEQFFGPGTRLTVL.

This clonotype has a count of ten or more. V usage is TRBV19 and J usage is TRBJ1-2, with D possibly matching TRBD1 (6 bases). This CDR3 comprises 15 residues. Germline V gene data show CDR1 as LNHDA and CDR2 as SQIVND (reference sequence). V gave up 7 bases and J gave up 7 bases, with 22 bases separating them. CDR3 bases: TGTGCCAGTACCATAAGGGGGAGTGCATTCCCTGGCTACACCTTC. This codes for CASTIRGSAFPGYTF.

Of note for this clonotype: A much larger clonotype is one base distant, so this may be a read error. This chain connects TRBV12-3 or TRBV12-4 to TRBJ2-1; D is possibly TRBD2 (5 bases). V lost 3 bases and J 10 bases, leaving 16 bases between the germline ends. The CDR3 contains 14 residues. The CDR3 reads CASSFELRGGEQFF. CDR3 coding DNA: TGTGCCAGCAGTTTTGAACTCCGGGGTGGCGAGCAGTTCTTC.

This clonotype was counted only a few times. The rearrangement uses TRBV12-3 or TRBV12-4 and TRBJ2-7; 9 nucleotides match TRBD2. The J segment lost 4 bases and the V segment lost 7 bases, leaving 14 bases of the junction unmatched. The CDR3 length is 16 residues. The CDR3 sequence is CASTQSGAGGPYEQYF. CDR3 DNA sequence: TGTGCCAGCACCCAATCCGGGGCGGGGGGGCCGTACGAGCAGTACTTC.

This clonotype was seen many times. The chain employs TRBV6-1 and TRBJ2-4; D is tentatively TRBD1 or TRBD2 (5 bases each). Germline-derived CDR1 and CDR2 are MNHNS and SASEGT. The V and J ends lost 8 bases and 0 bases respectively, with 11 bases between them. The CDR3 is 14 amino acids. CDR3 in DNA: TGTGCCAGCTTGGACGGGACAGCCAAAAACATTCAGTACTTC. It yields the protein CASLDGTAKNIQYF.

This chain uses TRBV20-1 with TRBJ2-7; no definite D call. CDR3 length equals 13 residues. Between the trimmed V and J ends, which lost 6 bases and 6 bases, there was a span of 18 bases. Germline V gene sequence: CDR1 DFQATT, CDR2 SNEGSKA (reference sequence). The CDR3 protein is CSATYQGFGEQYF. CDR3 nucleotides: TGCAGTGCCACCTATCAAGGGTTCGGCGAGCAGTACTTC.

The V call is TRBV20-1, the J call TRBJ2-1; D may be TRBD1 (5 bases). V gave up 7 bases and J gave up 2 bases, with 6 bases separating them. The CDR3 extends over 11 amino acids. Germline V CDR1 and CDR2: DFQATT, SNEGSKA (reference sequence). CDR3 sequence reads: CSGQTYNEQFF. DNA of the CDR3: TGCAGTGGACAGACCTACAATGAGCAGTTCTTC.

Ten or more counts support this clonotype. V usage is TRBV10-1 and J usage is TRBJ1-1, with 7 positions matching TRBD1. The ends lost 6 bases at V and 11 bases at J; junction bases unmatched: 6. The CDR3 covers 11 residues. Germline loops: CDR1 WNHNN, CDR2 SYGVQD (reference sequence). The CDR3, as DNA: TGCGCCAGCAGAGACAGGGTTGTGGCTTTCTTT. Residues: CASRDRVVAFF.

This clonotype was recorded a few times. This chain links TRBV11-1 with TRBJ2-7; unclear D gene. Deletions cut 3 bases from V and 7 bases from J, with 16 bases between. The CDR3 runs to 14 residues. Germline loops: CDR1 SGHAT, CDR2 FQDESV (reference sequence). The CDR3 sequence: CASSFVSSHTEQYF. For the CDR3, the DNA is TGTGCCAGCAGCTTTGTCTCCTCTCACACGGAGCAGTACTTC.

Many counts were recorded for this clonotype. The chain recombines TRBV19 with TRBJ2-7, with TRBD1 identical over 7 bases. Germline V gives CDR1 LNHDA, CDR2 SQIVND (reference sequence). With 5 bases clipped from V and 2 bases from J, the junction kept 6 bases outside the gene matches. The CDR3 runs 14 residues. The CDR3 DNA follows: TGTGCCAGTAGTGAGGGACAGCCGCCCTACGAGCAGTACTTC. It specifies CASSEGQPPYEQYF.

This clonotype was detected ten times or more. The chain couples TRBV23-1 to TRBJ2-7; D perhaps matches TRBD2 (5 bases). TRBV23-1 is an ORF; its function is uncertain. There are 14 residues in the CDR3. Deletions cut 7 bases from V and 5 bases from J, with 18 bases between. This CDR3 reads CASNESPGFHEQYF. The CDR3 DNA is TGCGCCAGCAACGAGAGCCCGGGGTTCCACGAGCAGTACTTC.

There are many counts of this clonotype. The chain joins TRBV7-9 to TRBJ1-1, with D possibly matching TRBD1 (6 bases). The germline V gene encodes CDR1 SEHNR and CDR2 FQNEAQ (reference sequence). V was shortened by 5 bases and J by 10 bases, with 20 bases between the two germline ends. This CDR3 region has 14 residues. The CDR3 loop reads CASSPPLGQPVAFF. DNA of the CDR3: TGTGCCAGCAGCCCGCCCTTAGGACAGCCGGTAGCTTTCTTT.